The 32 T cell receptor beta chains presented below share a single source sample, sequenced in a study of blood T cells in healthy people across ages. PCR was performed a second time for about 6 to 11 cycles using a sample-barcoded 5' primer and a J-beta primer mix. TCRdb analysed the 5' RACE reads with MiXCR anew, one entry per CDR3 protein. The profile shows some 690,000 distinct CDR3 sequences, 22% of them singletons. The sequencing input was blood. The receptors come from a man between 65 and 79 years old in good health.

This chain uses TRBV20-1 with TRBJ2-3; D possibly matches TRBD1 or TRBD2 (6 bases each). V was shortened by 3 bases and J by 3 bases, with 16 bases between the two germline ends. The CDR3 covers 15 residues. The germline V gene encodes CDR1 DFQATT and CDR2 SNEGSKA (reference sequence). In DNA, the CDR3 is TGCAGTGCTAGGTTGGGGGGCCTTGGGACAGATACGCAGTATTTT. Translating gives CSARLGGLGTDTQYF.

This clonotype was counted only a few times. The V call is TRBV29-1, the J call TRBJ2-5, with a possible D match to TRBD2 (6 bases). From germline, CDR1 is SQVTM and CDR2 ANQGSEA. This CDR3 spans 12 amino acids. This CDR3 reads CTTRDSEETQYF. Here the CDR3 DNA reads TGCACCACCAGGGACTCGGAAGAGACCCAGTACTTC.

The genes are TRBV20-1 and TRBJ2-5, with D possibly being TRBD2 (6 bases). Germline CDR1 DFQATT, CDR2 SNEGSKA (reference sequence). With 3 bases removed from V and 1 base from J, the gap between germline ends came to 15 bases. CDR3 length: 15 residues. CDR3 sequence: CSASPRLAAQETQYF. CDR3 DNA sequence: TGCAGTGCTAGCCCCCGCTTAGCGGCCCAAGAGACCCAGTACTTC.

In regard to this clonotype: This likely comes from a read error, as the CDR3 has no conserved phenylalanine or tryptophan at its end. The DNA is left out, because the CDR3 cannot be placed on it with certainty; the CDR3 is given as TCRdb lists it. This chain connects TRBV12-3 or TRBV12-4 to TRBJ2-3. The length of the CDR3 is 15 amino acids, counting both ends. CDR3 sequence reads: CASSLNGASTDTQYS.

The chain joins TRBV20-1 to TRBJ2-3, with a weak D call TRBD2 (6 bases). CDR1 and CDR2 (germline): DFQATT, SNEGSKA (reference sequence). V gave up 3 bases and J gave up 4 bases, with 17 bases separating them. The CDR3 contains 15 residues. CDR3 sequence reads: CSASRGTTFADTQYF. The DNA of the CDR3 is TGCAGTGCTAGTCGCGGGACCACGTTCGCAGATACGCAGTATTTT.

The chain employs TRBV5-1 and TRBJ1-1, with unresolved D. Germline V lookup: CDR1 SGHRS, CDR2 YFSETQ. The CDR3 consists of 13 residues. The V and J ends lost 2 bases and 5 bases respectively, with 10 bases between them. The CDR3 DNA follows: TGCGCCAGCAGCTTCGACCTCGGTACTGAAGCTTTCTTT. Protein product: CASSFDLGTEAFF.

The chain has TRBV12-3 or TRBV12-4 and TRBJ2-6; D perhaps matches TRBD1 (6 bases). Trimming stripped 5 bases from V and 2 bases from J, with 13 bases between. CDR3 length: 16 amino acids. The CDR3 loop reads CASSNRDFPGANVLTF. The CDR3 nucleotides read TGTGCCAGCAGTAACAGGGATTTCCCTGGGGCCAACGTCCTGACTTTC.

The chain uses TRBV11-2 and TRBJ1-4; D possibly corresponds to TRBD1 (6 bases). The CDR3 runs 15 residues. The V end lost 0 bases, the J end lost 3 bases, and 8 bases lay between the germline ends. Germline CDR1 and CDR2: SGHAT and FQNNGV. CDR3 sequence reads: CASSLEGAPNEKLFF. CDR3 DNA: TGTGCCAGCAGCTTAGAGGGGGCGCCTAATGAAAAACTGTTTTTT.

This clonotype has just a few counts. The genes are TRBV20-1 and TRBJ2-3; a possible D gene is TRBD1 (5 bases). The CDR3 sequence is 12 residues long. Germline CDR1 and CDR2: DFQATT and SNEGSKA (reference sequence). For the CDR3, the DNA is TGCAGCCCAGGGTCTGCGGCAGATACGCAGTATTTT. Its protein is CSPGSAADTQYF.

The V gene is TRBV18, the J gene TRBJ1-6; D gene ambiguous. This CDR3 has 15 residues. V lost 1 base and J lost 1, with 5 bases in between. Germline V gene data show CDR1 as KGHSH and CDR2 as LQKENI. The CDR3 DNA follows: TGTGCCAGCTCACCACGGGAGTCCTATAATTCACCCCTCCACTTT. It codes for CASSPRESYNSPLHF.

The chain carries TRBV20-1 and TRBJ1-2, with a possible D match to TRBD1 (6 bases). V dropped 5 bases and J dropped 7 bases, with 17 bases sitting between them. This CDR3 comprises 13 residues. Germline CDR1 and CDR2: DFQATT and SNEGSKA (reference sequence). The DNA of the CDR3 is TGCAGTGCTGGGCTTACAGGGCGGGCTGGCTACACCTTC. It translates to CSAGLTGRAGYTF.

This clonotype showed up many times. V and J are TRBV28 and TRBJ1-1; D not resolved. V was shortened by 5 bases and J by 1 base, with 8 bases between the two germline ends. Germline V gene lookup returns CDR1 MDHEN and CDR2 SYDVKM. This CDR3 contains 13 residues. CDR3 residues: CASSLPENTEAFF. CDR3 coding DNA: TGTGCCAGCAGTCTCCCTGAGAACACTGAAGCTTTCTTT.

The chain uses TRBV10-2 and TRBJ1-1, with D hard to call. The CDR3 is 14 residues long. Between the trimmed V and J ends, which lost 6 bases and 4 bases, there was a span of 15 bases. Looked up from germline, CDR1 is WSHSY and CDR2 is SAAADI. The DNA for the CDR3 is TGCGCCAGCAGCGAGACACTTCGAGGCACTGAAGCTTTCTTT. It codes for CASSETLRGTEAFF.

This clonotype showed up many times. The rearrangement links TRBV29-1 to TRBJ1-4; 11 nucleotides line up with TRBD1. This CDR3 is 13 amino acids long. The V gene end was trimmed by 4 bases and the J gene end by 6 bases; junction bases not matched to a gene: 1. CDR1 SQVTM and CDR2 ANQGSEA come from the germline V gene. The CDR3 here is CSVAGQGDEKLFF. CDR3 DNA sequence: TGCAGCGTTGCGGGACAGGGGGATGAAAAACTGTTTTTT.

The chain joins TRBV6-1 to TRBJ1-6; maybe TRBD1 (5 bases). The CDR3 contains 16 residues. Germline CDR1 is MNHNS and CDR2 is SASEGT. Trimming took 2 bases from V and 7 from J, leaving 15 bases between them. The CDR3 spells CASSERVSPGNSPLHF. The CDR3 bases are TGTGCCAGCAGTGAACGTGTATCTCCAGGGAATTCACCCCTCCACTTT.

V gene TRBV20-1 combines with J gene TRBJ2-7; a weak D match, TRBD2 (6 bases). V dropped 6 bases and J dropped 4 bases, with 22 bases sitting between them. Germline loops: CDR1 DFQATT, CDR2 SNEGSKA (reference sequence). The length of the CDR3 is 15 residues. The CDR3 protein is CSARSARDGGYEQYV. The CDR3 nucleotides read TGCAGTGCACGGTCTGCTCGTGACGGAGGGTACGAGCAGTACGTC.

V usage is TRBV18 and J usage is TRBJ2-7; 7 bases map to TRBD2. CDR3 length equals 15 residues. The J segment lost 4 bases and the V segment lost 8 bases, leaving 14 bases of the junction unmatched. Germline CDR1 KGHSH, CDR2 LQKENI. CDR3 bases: TGTGCCAGCCCACTAAGCGGGGCCCAAATTTACGAGCAGTACTTC. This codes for CASPLSGAQIYEQYF. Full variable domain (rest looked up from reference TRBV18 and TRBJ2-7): NAGVMQNPRHLVRRRGQEARLRCSPMKGHSHVYWYRQLPEEGLKFMVYLQKENIIDESGMPKERFSAEFPKEGPSILRIQQVVRGDSAAYFCASPLSGAQIYEQYFGPGTRLTVT.

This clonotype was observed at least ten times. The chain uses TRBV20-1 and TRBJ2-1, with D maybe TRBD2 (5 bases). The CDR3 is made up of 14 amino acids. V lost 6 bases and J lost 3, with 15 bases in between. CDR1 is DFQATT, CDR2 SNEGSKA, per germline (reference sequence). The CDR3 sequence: CSALSLEVYNEQFF. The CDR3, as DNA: TGCAGTGCCCTCTCCTTGGAGGTCTACAATGAGCAGTTCTTC.

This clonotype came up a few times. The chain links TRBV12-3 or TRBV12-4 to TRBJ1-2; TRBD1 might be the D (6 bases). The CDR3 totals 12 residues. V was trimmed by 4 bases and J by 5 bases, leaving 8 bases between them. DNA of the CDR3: TGTGCCAGCAGTTACAGGGAGTATGGCTACACCTTC. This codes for CASSYREYGYTF.

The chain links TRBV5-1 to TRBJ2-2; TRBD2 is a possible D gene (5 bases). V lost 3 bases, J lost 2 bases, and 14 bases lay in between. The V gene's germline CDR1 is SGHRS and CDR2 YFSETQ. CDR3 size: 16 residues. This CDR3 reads CASSSRGAVNTGELFF. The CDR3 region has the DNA TGCGCCAGCAGCTCCCGAGGAGCGGTTAACACCGGGGAGCTGTTTTTT.

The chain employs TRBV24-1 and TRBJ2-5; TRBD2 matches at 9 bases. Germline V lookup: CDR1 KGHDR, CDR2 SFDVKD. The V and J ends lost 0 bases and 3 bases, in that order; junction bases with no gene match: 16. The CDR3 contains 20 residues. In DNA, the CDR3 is TGTGCCACCAGTGATTTGGGCCTAGCGGGGAATTTTGACACGGAAGAGACCCAGTACTTC. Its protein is CATSDLGLAGNFDTEETQYF.

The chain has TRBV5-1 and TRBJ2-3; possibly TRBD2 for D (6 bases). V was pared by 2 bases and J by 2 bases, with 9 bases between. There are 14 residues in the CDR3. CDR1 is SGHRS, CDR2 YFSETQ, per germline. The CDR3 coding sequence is TGCGCCAGCAGCTTTCAGCGGGCCACAGATACGCAGTATTTT. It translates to CASSFQRATDTQYF.

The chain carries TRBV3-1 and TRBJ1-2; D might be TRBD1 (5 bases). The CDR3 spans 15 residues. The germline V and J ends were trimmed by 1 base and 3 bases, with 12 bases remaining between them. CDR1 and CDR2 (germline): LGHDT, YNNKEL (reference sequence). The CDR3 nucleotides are TGTGCCAGCAGCCAAGGGTCGGGGGGTTACTATGGCTACACCTTC. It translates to CASSQGSGGYYGYTF.

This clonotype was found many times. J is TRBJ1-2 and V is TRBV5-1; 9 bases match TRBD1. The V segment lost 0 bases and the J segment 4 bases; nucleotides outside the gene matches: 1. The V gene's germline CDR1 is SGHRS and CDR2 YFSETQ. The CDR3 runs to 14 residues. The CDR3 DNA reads TGCGCCAGCAGCTTGGGGGACAGGGTCTATGGCTACACCTTC. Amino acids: CASSLGDRVYGYTF.

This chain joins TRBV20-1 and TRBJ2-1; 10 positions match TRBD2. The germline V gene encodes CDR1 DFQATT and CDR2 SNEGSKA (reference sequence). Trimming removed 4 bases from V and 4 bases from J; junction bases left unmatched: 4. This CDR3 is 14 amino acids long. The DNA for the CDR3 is TGCAGTGCTAAGAATAGCGGGGGGTACAATGAGCAGTTCTTC. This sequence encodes CSAKNSGGYNEQFF.

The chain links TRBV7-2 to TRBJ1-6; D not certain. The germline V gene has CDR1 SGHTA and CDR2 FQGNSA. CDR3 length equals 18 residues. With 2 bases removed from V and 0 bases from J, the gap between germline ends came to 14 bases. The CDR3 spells CASSLTVSASSYNSPLHF. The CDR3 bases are TGTGCCAGCAGCTTAACAGTGTCCGCAAGCTCCTATAATTCACCCCTCCACTTT. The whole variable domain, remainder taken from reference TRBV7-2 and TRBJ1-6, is GAGVSQSPSNKVTEKGKDVELRCDPISGHTALYWYRQSLGQGLEFLIYFQGNSAPDKSGLPSDRFSAERTGGSVSTLTIQRTQQEDSAVYLCASSLTVSASSYNSPLHFGNGTRLTVT.

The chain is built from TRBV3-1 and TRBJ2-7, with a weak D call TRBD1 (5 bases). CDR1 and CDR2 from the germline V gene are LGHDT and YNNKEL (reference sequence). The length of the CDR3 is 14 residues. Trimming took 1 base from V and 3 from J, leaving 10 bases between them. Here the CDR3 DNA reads TGTGCCAGCAGCCAAGGCGCAGGGATCTACGAGCAGTACTTC. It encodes CASSQGAGIYEQYF.

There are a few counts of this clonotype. In nucleotides, the CDR3 is TGTGCCAGCTCACCGACGACAGGGGGTGGAAACACCATATATTTT. Protein product: CASSPTTGGGNTIYF. V gene TRBV18 combines with J gene TRBJ1-3; TRBD1 matches at 9 bases. After removal of 3 bases from V and 3 bases from J, the junction contained 3 bases not matched to a gene. Germline CDR1 reads KGHSH; CDR2 reads LQKENI. The CDR3 sequence is 15 residues long.

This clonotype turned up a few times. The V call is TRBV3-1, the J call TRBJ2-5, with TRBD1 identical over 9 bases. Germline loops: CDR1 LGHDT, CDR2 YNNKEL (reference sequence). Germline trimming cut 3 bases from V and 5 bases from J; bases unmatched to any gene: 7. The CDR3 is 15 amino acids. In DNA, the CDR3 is TGTGCCAGCAGCCATAGGGACAGGGACTTCGAGACCCAGTACTTC. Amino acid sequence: CASSHRDRDFETQYF.

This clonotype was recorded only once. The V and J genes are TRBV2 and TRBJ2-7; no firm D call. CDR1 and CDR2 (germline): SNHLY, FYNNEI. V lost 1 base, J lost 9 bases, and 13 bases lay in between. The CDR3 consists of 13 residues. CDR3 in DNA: TGTGCCAGCAGTGAAGTCGAACCGACGGGGCAGTACTTC. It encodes CASSEVEPTGQYF.

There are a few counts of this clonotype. CDR3 bases: TGCAGTGCTAGAGGGCGGGTGGCCACCGGGGAGCTGTTTTTT. Translated: CSARGRVATGELFF. The chain has TRBV20-1 and TRBJ2-2, with D perhaps TRBD2 (5 bases). The CDR3 totals 14 residues. Trimming pared 1 base from V and 4 bases from J, leaving 10 bases between. Germline V gene lookup returns CDR1 DFQATT and CDR2 SNEGSKA (reference sequence).

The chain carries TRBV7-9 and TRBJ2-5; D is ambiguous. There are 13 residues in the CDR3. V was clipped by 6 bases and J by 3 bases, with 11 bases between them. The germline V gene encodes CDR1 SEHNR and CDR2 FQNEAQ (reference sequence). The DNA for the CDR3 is TGTGCCAGCAGTCGGCCTCGGGAAGAGACCCAGTACTTC. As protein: CASSRPREETQYF.